This note documents a single T cell receptor beta chain sequence. A single count supports this clone. The target of this receptor is not known. Per-base quality was not reported, and no clone a single base away is much larger than it. The sample comes from a study of blood T cell repertoires in COVID-19 (dated by TCRdb to the early 2020s). In the study overall: Collaborator samples came from the United States, Italy and Spain and covered acute and convalescent phases of COVID-19. The repertoires were made available in a free public database intended to serve as a resource for research on the immune response to SARS-CoV-2. The material from the prospective study consisted of cDNA or gDNA derived from T cells, B-cell-depleted T cells, or PBMCs. The samples were drawn from the first 160 participants of the ongoing ImmuneRACE study and from 950 to 1,500 subjects provided by 6 global collaborators. HLA class I and class II types, where available, came from metadata supplied by the sample provider rather than from assay-based typing. Subjects who had been exposed to COVID-19, were actively infected with it, or had recovered from it provided the deeply sampled blood TCRbeta repertoires that made up the dataset. A de-identified subject ID, COVID-19 status, age in years and sex were almost always included in the sample metadata.

TCRbeta CDR3 regions were amplified from genomic DNA by means of the immunoSEQ Assay, a bias-controlled multiplex PCR. In the original analysis: Within the assay, amplification of reference gene primers was used to estimate how many nucleated cells each sample contained. To quantify the absolute abundance of each unique TCRbeta CDR3 rearrangement, sequence reads were collapsed and filtered. Productive Simpson clonality was computed per sample as the square root of Simpson's diversity index over productive rearrangements. In its TCRdb copy, this immuneACCESS table keeps in-frame sequences only and misses some clones. Where compared with another copy, unresolved V genes explain less than half of these, and the others have no known cause. V, J and clone size are taken as reported in that table, and D and trimming were inferred from the DNA itself. The sample table shows about 130,000 clones, and about 85% are seen once. Together, the top ten hold 1.9% of the sample.

The CDR3, cysteine through phenylalanine, is 15 amino acids long. Only the CDR3 DNA is retained, 45 bases long and in frame from the first base. As encoded in the germline V gene, CDR1 is SGDLS while CDR2 is YYNGEE. V gives up 0 bases and J gives up 5 bases, and the segment between their germline ends measures 13 bases. The paper's findings and limits, for the study overall: Clinical and demographic metadata were provided uncurated, with the amount varying by source and participant.

Whole blood was collected in K2EDTA tubes by collaborating institutions according to the institutions' own protocols. For TCRbeta analysis, collaborators shipped samples in one of three forms: frozen whole blood, isolated PBMCs, or DNA extracted from either of those sample types. The clonotype was recovered from a man aged 65-85 years with acute or convalescent COVID-19. The sequencing sample was made of peripheral blood. Rearrangement joined TRBV9 to TRBJ2-3; the D gene assignment is ambiguous. The CDR3 loop reads CASSVGPTPEDTQYF. Read as DNA, the sequence is TGTGCCAGCAGCGTAGGGCCCACCCCTGAAGATACGCAGTATTTT.